The 25 T cell receptor beta chains reported below all come from one sample, sequenced in a study of cytomegalovirus exposure and HLA in healthy donors. Libraries were prepared by immunoSEQ multiplex PCR; TCRdb keeps only in-frame clonotypes and omits some of them. The data show about 130,000 clones, with around 94% seen just once and roughly 1.2% held by the top ten. Sequences were obtained from PBMCs. These receptors all stem from a woman aged 18-29 years in good health and CMV-seronegative.

CDR3 in amino acids: CASSLSGSNEQFF. DNA for the CDR3: TGTGCCAGCAGTTTATCGGGCAGCAATGAGCAGTTCTTC. This chain joins TRBV27 and TRBJ2-1; D gene ambiguous. V lost 0 bases, J lost 6 bases, and 6 bases lay in between. This CDR3 region has 13 residues. The germline CDR1 and CDR2 sequences are MNHEY and SMNVEV (reference sequence).

The rearrangement joins TRBV19 to TRBJ1-5, with no clear D. V dropped 7 bases and J dropped 2 bases, with 9 bases sitting between them. CDR1 LNHDA and CDR2 SQIVND come from the germline V gene (reference sequence). The CDR3 has 13 residues. DNA of the CDR3: TGTGCCAGTACTCGGGAAGGCAATCAGCCCCAGCATTTT. This translates into CASTREGNQPQHF.

This sequence joins TRBV30 and TRBJ2-1; 8 nucleotides line up with TRBD2. CDR3 size: 12 residues. Germline CDR1 and CDR2: GTSNPN and SVGIG (reference sequence). Trimming removed 6 bases from V and 8 bases from J; junction bases left unmatched: 6. The CDR3 reads CACLPGLDEQFF. The DNA for the CDR3 is TGTGCCTGCCTCCCGGGACTAGATGAGCAGTTCTTC.

The chain combines TRBV7-3 with TRBJ2-2; D gene unclear. This CDR3 is built from 13 residues. Trimming shortened V by 5 bases and J by 7 bases, and 11 bases separated the two germline ends. Germline V CDR1 and CDR2: SGHTA, FQGTGA. CDR3: CASSTEGSGELFF. In DNA, the CDR3 is TGTGCCAGCAGCACAGAAGGCAGCGGGGAGCTGTTTTTT.

This chain uses TRBV7-9 with TRBJ1-4; D ambiguous. Germline-derived CDR1 and CDR2 are SEHNR and FQNEAQ (reference sequence). This CDR3 spans 15 amino acids. Trimming took off 2 bases at V and 7 bases at J, with 14 bases between the two ends. The CDR3, as DNA: TGTGCCAGCAGCTTATTTGGGGAGGGCCTTGAAAAACTGTTTTTT. Its protein is CASSLFGEGLEKLFF.

The V gene is TRBV28, the J gene TRBJ2-1, with 9 bases aligning to TRBD2. The CDR3 has 14 residues. The germline V gene has CDR1 MDHEN and CDR2 SYDVKM. V lost 10 bases, J lost 8 bases, and 12 bases stayed unmatched. The CDR3 reads CAINSGLALYEQFF. CDR3 in DNA: TGTGCCATCAACTCGGGACTAGCATTGTATGAGCAGTTCTTC.

The V call is TRBV2, the J call TRBJ1-1, with 7 bases lining up with TRBD1. This CDR3 has 14 residues. V was clipped by 6 bases and J by 3 bases; unmatched bases: 7. Germline V gene sequence: CDR1 SNHLY, CDR2 FYNNEI. The DNA of the CDR3 is TGTGCCAGCAGACTGACAGGGTTCGACACTGAAGCTTTCTTT. Translating it yields CASRLTGFDTEAFF. The full variable domain, with the rest looked up from reference TRBV2 and TRBJ1-1, is EPEVTQTPSHQVTQMGQEVILRCVPISNHLYFYWYRQILGQKVEFLVSFYNNEISEKSEIFDDQFSVERPDGSNFTLKIRSTKLEDSAMYFCASRLTGFDTEAFFGQGTRLTVV.

CDR3 sequence reads: CASRSGEKLFF. The CDR3 DNA follows: TGTGCCAGTCGGAGCGGTGAAAAACTGTTTTTT. The genes are TRBV19 and TRBJ1-4, with unresolved D. Germline V gene data show CDR1 as LNHDA and CDR2 as SQIVND (reference sequence). V lost 8 bases, J lost 7 bases, and 8 bases lay in between. CDR3 size: 11 residues. Full variable domain (rest looked up from reference TRBV19 and TRBJ1-4): DGGITQSPKYLFRKEGQNVTLSCEQNLNHDAMYWYRQDPGQGLRLIYYSQIVNDFQKGDIAEGYSVSREKKESFPLTVTSAQKNPTAFYLCASRSGEKLFFGSGTQLSVL.

The gene calls are TRBV5-6 and TRBJ1-2; D is possibly TRBD1 (5 bases). V shed 0 bases and J shed 4 bases, with 10 bases lying between them. The CDR3 has 14 residues. CDR1 SGHDT and CDR2 YYEEEE come from the germline V gene. The CDR3: CASSLEEGSYGYTF. In nucleotides, the CDR3 is TGTGCCAGCAGCTTGGAGGAGGGGTCCTATGGCTACACCTTC.

The genes are TRBV2 and TRBJ2-2, with 7 bases aligning to TRBD1. The CDR3 is 16 amino acids. Germline V gene lookup returns CDR1 SNHLY and CDR2 FYNNEI. V gave up 6 bases and J gave up 4 bases; unmatched junction bases: 11. DNA for the CDR3: TGTGCCAGCAGAGCTCCTACGGGACAGCGCACCGGGGAGCTGTTTTTT. This gives the protein CASRAPTGQRTGELFF.

The chain carries TRBV2 and TRBJ1-1, with 7 bases identical to TRBD1. There are 12 residues in the CDR3. V trimming: 8 bases; J trimming: 8 bases; junction bases outside the gene matches: 8. Per germline, CDR1 SNHLY and CDR2 FYNNEI. CDR3 coding DNA: TGTGCCAGCGGGGACAGTTACCTAGAAGCTTTCTTT. It specifies CASGDSYLEAFF.

The chain uses TRBV6-6 and TRBJ1-2, with TRBD1 matching over 7 bases. Trimming cost V 6 bases and J 8 bases; bases outside gene matches: 9. The CDR3 is made up of 13 amino acids. Germline V lookup: CDR1 MNHNY, CDR2 SVGAGI (reference sequence). DNA for the CDR3: TGTGCCAGCAGCCGGACAGGCTCAGGAGGCTACACCTTC. It yields the protein CASSRTGSGGYTF.

The chain has TRBV25-1 and TRBJ1-3, with D tentatively TRBD1 (6 bases). Germline-derived CDR1 and CDR2 are MGHDK and SYGVNS. The CDR3 contains 17 residues. Between the trimmed V and J ends, which lost 0 bases and 1 base, there was a span of 13 bases. The CDR3 region has the DNA TGTGCCAGCAGTGAATATGGGGGGGCGAGGTCTGGAAACACCATATATTTT. Translation gives CASSEYGGARSGNTIYF.

This chain connects TRBV4-1 to TRBJ2-3; weak D call: TRBD2 (5 bases). Germline loops: CDR1 MGHRA, CDR2 YSYEKL. The CDR3 is 15 residues long. Trimming took 0 bases from V and 1 from J, leaving 8 bases between them. This CDR3 is CASSQDREGTDTQYF. The CDR3 DNA follows: TGCGCCAGCAGCCAAGATCGGGAAGGCACAGATACGCAGTATTTT.

This clone has only a few counts. The rearrangement uses TRBV6-1 and TRBJ1-1; D is unclear. Trimming stripped 2 bases from V and 0 bases from J, with 13 bases between. This CDR3 spans 16 amino acids. Germline values: CDR1 MNHNS, CDR2 SASEGT. CDR3 residues: CASSEQEPRLNTEAFF. CDR3 nucleotide sequence: TGTGCCAGCAGTGAACAGGAACCTCGGCTGAACACTGAAGCTTTCTTT.

The CDR3 loop reads CASSVGTAYNEQFF. In DNA form, the CDR3 reads TGTGCCAGCAGTGTGGGGACAGCTTACAATGAGCAGTTCTTC. The chain carries TRBV6-1 and TRBJ2-1; 7 bases map to TRBD1. Germline V gives CDR1 MNHNS, CDR2 SASEGT. The CDR3 runs 14 residues. Trimming took 4 bases from V and 4 from J; bases not matched to a gene: 4.

J is TRBJ2-2 and V is TRBV7-9; 11 bases are a match to TRBD2. The V and J ends lost 10 bases and 0 bases, in that order; junction bases with no gene match: 7. The CDR3 runs to 16 residues. Germline CDR1 and CDR2: SEHNR and FQNEAQ (reference sequence). The CDR3 reads CATPSLAGANTGELFF. CDR3 nucleotide sequence: TGTGCCACACCATCACTAGCGGGGGCGAACACCGGGGAGCTGTTTTTT.

V is TRBV27 and J is TRBJ2-7; D might be TRBD1 (6 bases). Germline V gene data show CDR1 as MNHEY and CDR2 as SMNVEV (reference sequence). The CDR3 loop spans 16 amino acids. Between the trimmed V and J ends, which lost 5 bases and 4 bases, there was a span of 21 bases. CDR3 loop: CASSATLTRRGYEQYF. CDR3 nucleotides: TGTGCCAGCAGTGCAACGTTAACTCGAAGGGGGTACGAGCAGTACTTC.

The rearrangement links TRBV7-9 to TRBJ1-1; D not resolved. The length of the CDR3 is 15 residues. The V gene's germline CDR1 is SEHNR and CDR2 FQNEAQ (reference sequence). With 1 base removed from V and 6 bases from J, the gap between germline ends came to 15 bases. This CDR3 is CASSLVGGVLAEAFF. CDR3 bases: TGTGCCAGCAGCTTAGTGGGCGGGGTCCTCGCTGAAGCTTTCTTT. Supplemented by reference TRBV7-9 and TRBJ1-1, the full variable domain reads DTGVSQNPRHKITKRGQNVTFRCDPISEHNRLYWYRQTLGQGPEFLTYFQNEAQLEKSRLLSDRFSAERPKGSFSTLEIQRTEQGDSAMYLCASSLVGGVLAEAFFGQGTRLTVV.

V and J are TRBV9 and TRBJ1-2; D may be TRBD1 (5 bases). Trimming took 0 bases from V and 7 from J, leaving 7 bases between them. This CDR3 has 12 amino acids. Per the germline V gene, CDR1 is SGDLS and CDR2 is YYNGEE. Written as DNA, the CDR3 is TGTGCCAGCAGCGTAGGGGGGGGTGGCTACACCTTC. This translates into CASSVGGGGYTF.

The chain has TRBV28 and TRBJ2-1, with unresolved D. Germline-derived CDR1 and CDR2 are MDHEN and SYDVKM. Trimming pared 5 bases from V and 0 bases from J, leaving 8 bases between. The CDR3 covers 14 residues. CDR3 bases: TGTGCCAGCAGTCCCACAACCTCCTACAATGAGCAGTTCTTC. It yields the protein CASSPTTSYNEQFF.

The rearrangement uses TRBV28 and TRBJ1-2; 8 nucleotides match TRBD1. CDR1 and CDR2 from the germline V gene are MDHEN and SYDVKM. V lost 6 bases and J lost 7; bases outside the gene matches: 10. The CDR3 is 14 residues long. For the CDR3, the DNA is TGTGCCAGCAGGCATTCGGACAGGGACGGTGGCTACACCTTC. Protein sequence: CASRHSDRDGGYTF.

The chain combines TRBV30 with TRBJ2-7; TRBD1 matches at 9 bases. Germline values: CDR1 GTSNPN, CDR2 SVGIG (reference sequence). This CDR3 comprises 15 residues. Trimming removed 3 bases from V and 4 bases from J; junction bases left unmatched: 10. CDR3 region: CAWSADRGVGYEQYF. CDR3 bases: TGTGCCTGGAGCGCGGACAGGGGAGTCGGTTACGAGCAGTACTTC.

V is TRBV6-6 and J is TRBJ2-7, with 9 bases aligning to TRBD1. CDR3 length equals 15 residues. In germline, CDR1 is MNHNY, CDR2 SVGAGI (reference sequence). The J segment lost 3 bases and the V segment lost 4 bases, leaving 7 bases of the junction unmatched. The CDR3 loop reads CASSFPGQGFYEQYF. For the CDR3, the DNA is TGTGCCAGCAGTTTCCCGGGACAGGGTTTCTACGAGCAGTACTTC.

V is TRBV4-1 and J is TRBJ1-3; 8 nucleotides match TRBD1. The CDR3 extends over 16 amino acids. Germline CDR1 reads MGHRA; CDR2 reads YSYEKL. Trimming took 1 base from V and 2 from J; bases not matched to a gene: 4. CDR3 in DNA: TGCGCCAGCAGCCAAGTCCAGGGGGCAACTGGAAACACCATATATTTT. Translating gives CASSQVQGATGNTIYF.